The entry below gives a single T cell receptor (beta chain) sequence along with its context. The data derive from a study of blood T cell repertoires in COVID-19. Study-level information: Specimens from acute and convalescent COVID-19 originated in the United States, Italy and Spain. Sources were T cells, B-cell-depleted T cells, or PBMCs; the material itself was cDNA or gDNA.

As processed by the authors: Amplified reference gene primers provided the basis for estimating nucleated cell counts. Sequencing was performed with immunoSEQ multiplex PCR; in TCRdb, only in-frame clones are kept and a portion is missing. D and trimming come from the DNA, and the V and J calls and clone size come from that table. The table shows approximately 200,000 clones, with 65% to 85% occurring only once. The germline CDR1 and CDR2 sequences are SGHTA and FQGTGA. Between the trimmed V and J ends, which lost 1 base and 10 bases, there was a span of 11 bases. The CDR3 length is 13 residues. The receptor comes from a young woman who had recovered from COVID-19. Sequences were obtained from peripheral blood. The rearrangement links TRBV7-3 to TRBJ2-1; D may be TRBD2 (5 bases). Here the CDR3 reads CASSLIGEGEQFF. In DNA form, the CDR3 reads TGTGCCAGCAGCTTAATCGGGGAAGGGGAGCAGTTCTTC.